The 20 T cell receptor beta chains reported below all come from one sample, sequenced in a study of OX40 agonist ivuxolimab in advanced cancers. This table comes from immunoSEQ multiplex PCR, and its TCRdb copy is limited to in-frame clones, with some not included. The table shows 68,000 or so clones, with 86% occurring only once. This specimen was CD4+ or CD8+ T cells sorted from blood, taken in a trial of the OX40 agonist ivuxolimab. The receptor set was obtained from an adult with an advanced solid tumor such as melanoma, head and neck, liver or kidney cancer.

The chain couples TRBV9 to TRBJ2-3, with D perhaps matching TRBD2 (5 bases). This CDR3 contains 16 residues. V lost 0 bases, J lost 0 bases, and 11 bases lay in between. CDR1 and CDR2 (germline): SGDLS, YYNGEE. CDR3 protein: CASSVGRRTSTDTQYF. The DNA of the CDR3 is TGTGCCAGCAGCGTAGGAAGAAGGACTAGCACAGATACGCAGTATTTT.

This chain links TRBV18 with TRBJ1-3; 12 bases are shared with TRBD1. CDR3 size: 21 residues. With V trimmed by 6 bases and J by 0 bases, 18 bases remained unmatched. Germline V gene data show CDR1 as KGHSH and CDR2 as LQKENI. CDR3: CASSPSDPGQGAGGSGNTIYF. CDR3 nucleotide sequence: TGTGCCAGCTCGCCCTCTGACCCGGGACAGGGGGCCGGGGGCTCTGGAAACACCATATATTTT.

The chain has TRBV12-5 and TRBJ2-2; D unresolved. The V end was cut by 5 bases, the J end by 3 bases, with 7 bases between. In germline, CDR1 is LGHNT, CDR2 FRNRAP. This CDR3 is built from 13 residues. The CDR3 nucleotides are TGTGCTAGTGGTGTGCCCGACACCGGGGAGCTGTTTTTT. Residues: CASGVPDTGELFF.

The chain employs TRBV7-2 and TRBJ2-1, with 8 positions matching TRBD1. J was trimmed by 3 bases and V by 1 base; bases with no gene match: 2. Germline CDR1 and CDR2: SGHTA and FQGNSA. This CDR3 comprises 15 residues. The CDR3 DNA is TGTGCCAGCAGCTTAGTACAGGGGGGCTACAATGAGCAGTTCTTC. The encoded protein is CASSLVQGGYNEQFF.

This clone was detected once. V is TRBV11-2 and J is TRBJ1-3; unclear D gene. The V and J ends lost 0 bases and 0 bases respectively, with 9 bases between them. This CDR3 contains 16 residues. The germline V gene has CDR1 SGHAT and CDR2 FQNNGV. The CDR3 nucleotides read TGTGCCAGCAGCTTAGATCGGGCAGTCTCTGGAAACACCATATATTTT. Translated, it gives CASSLDRAVSGNTIYF.

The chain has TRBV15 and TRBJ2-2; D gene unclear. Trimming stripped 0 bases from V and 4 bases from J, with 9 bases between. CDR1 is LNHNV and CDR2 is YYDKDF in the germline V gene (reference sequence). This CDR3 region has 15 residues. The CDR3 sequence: CATSREVRFTGELFF. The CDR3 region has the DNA TGTGCCACCAGCAGAGAAGTCAGATTCACCGGGGAGCTGTTTTTT.

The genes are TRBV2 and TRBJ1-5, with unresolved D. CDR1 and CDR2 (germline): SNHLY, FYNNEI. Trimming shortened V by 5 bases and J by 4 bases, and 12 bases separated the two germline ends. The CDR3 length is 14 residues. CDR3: CASSRDILNQPQHF. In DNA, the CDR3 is TGTGCCAGCAGTCGAGACATTCTAAATCAGCCCCAGCATTTT.

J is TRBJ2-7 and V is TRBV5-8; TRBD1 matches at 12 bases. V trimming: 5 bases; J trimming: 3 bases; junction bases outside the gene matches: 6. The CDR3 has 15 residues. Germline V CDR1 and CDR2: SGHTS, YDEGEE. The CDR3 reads CASREGTGGLYEQYF. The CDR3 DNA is TGTGCCAGCAGGGAAGGGACAGGGGGCCTCTACGAGCAGTACTTC.

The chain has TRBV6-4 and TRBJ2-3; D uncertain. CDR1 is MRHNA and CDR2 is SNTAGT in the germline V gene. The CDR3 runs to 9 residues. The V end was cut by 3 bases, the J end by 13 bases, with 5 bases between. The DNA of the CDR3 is TGTGCCAGCAGTGATAATGAGTATTTT. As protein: CASSDNEYF.

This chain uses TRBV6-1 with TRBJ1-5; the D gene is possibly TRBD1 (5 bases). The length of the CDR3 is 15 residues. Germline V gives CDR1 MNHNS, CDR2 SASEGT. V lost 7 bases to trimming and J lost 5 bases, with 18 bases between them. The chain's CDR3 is CASKVEAGMYQPQHF. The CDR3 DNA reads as TGTGCCAGCAAGGTGGAGGCAGGGATGTATCAGCCCCAGCATTTT.

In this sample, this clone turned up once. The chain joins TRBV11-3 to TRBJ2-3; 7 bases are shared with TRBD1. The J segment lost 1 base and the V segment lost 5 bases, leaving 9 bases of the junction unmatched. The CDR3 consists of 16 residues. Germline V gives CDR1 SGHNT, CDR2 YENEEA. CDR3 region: CASSLGTALGTDTQYF. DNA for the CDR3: TGTGCCAGCAGCCTAGGGACAGCTCTCGGCACAGATACGCAGTATTTT.

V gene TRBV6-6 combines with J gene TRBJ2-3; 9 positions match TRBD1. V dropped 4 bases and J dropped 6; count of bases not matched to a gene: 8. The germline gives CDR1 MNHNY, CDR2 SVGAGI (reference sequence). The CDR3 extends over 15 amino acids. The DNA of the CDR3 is TGTGCCAGCAGTTCCCCAGGGACAGGGATCGATACGCAGTATTTT. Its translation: CASSSPGTGIDTQYF.

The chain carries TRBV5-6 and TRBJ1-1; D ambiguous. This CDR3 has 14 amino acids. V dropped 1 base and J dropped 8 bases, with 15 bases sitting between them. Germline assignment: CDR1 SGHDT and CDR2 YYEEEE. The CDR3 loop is CASSLRAGSLEAFF. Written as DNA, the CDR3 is TGTGCCAGCAGCTTGAGGGCGGGCAGCTTGGAAGCTTTCTTT.

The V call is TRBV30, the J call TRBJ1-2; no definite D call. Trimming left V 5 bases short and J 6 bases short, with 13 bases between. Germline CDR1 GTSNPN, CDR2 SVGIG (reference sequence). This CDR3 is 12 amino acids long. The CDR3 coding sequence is TGTGCCTGGGGCGGGAGGGTCCATGGCTACACCTTC. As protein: CAWGGRVHGYTF.

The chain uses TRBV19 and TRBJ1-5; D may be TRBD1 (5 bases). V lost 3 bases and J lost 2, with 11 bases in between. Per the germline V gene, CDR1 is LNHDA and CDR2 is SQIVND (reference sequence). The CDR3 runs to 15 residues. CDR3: CASSMGGGGNQPQHF. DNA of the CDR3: TGTGCCAGTAGTATGGGGGGAGGCGGCAATCAGCCCCAGCATTTT.

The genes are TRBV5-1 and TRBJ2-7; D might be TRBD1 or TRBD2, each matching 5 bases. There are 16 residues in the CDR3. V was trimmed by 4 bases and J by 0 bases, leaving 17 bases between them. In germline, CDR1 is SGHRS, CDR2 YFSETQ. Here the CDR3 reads CASSPNPGTASYEQYF. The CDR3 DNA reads TGCGCCAGCAGCCCAAACCCCGGGACGGCCTCCTACGAGCAGTACTTC.

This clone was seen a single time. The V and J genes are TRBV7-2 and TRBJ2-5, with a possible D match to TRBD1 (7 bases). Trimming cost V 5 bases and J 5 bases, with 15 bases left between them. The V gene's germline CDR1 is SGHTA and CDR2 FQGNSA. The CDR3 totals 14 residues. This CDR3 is CASSEGGAGETQYF. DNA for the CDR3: TGTGCCAGCAGCGAAGGGGGCGCGGGGGAGACCCAGTACTTC.

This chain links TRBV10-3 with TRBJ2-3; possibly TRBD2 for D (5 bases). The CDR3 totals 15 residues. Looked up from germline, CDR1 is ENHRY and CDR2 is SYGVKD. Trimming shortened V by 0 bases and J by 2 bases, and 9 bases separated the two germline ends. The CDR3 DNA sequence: TGTGCCATCAGTGAGTCGCGGGCACACACAGATACGCAGTATTTT. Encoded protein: CAISESRAHTDTQYF.

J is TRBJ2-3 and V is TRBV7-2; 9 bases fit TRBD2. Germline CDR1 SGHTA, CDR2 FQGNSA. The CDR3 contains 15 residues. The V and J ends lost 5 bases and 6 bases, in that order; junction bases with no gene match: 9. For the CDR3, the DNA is TGTGCCAGCAGCCCATGGGCGGGGGGGCGTGATACGCAGTATTTT. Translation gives CASSPWAGGRDTQYF.

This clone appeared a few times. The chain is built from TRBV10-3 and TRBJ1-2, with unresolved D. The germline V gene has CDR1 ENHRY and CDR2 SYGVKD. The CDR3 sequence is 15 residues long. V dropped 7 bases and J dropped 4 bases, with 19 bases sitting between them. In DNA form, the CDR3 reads TGTGCCATCACCCAGGATCTTCTGGCGATCTATGGCTACACCTTC. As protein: CAITQDLLAIYGYTF.